The entry below describes one TCR beta chain. This specimen comes from a study of cytomegalovirus exposure and HLA in healthy donors. PCR used 60 Vbeta primers and 13 Jbeta primers. TCRdb's copy holds only in-frame clones and misses some; the assay was immunoSEQ multiplex PCR. The sample includes around 70,000 clones, more than 70% of them seen just once. Specimen: PBMCs. The TCR was taken from a woman between 35 and 50 years old in good health and CMV-seropositive.

The CDR3 region has the DNA TGTGCCAGCAGCCGCCTGGAGTCTGGGGCCAACGTCCTGACTTTC. Translation: CASSRLESGANVLTF. The chain couples TRBV27 to TRBJ2-6; D is uncertain. Trimming shortened V by 6 bases and J by 1 base, and 10 bases separated the two germline ends. The CDR3 has 15 residues. Germline CDR1 MNHEY, CDR2 SMNVEV (reference sequence).